These 27 T cell receptor beta chains share one sample of origin, sequenced in a study of blood T cell repertoires in COVID-19. Profiled with immunoSEQ multiplex PCR; TCRdb holds only in-frame clones, not every one. The sample lists hundreds of thousands of clones, about 80% occurring once. Sequencing used peripheral blood. These receptors were taken from a man older than 75 with acute or convalescent COVID-19.

The CDR3 region is CASSRLRQGMGNQPQHF. In nucleotides, the CDR3 is TGCGCCAGCAGTCGGCTTCGACAGGGGATGGGCAATCAGCCCCAGCATTTT. The V gene is TRBV23-1, the J gene TRBJ1-5; 8 bases are a match to TRBD1. TRBV23-1 is known as an ORF, though its function is uncertain. Losses at the gene ends were 4 bases for V and 2 bases for J; bases not matched to a gene: 10. CDR3 length: 17 residues.

Here the CDR3 reads CASSPGTSGGGYEQYF. For the CDR3, the DNA is TGCGCCAGCAGCCCCGGGACTAGCGGGGGAGGATACGAGCAGTACTTC. The genes are TRBV5-1 and TRBJ2-7; TRBD2 matches at 14 bases. This CDR3 comprises 16 residues. In germline, CDR1 is SGHRS, CDR2 YFSETQ. Trimming at V came to 4 bases and at J to 4 bases, leaving 7 bases not matched to a gene.

This chain links TRBV20-1 with TRBJ2-1; 7 nucleotides line up with TRBD2. The junction had 8 bases not matched to a gene; V was cut back by 3 bases and J by 0 bases. Germline assignment: CDR1 DFQATT and CDR2 SNEGSKA (reference sequence). The CDR3 totals 16 residues. CDR3 region: CSASRLGGSSYNEQFF. CDR3 bases: TGCAGTGCTAGTAGATTAGGCGGGAGCTCCTACAATGAGCAGTTCTTC.

This chain uses TRBV19 with TRBJ1-2; 7 bases are shared with TRBD1. From germline, CDR1 is LNHDA and CDR2 SQIVND (reference sequence). CDR3 length equals 16 residues. With 5 bases clipped from V and 1 base from J, the junction kept 10 bases outside the gene matches. The CDR3 spells CASSAGRDSRNYGYTF. In DNA, the CDR3 is TGTGCCAGTAGTGCTGGCCGGGACAGCCGTAACTATGGCTACACCTTC.

The table lists this clone with a count of one. The chain joins TRBV5-1 to TRBJ2-7; D is possibly TRBD1 (7 bases). Germline V lookup: CDR1 SGHRS, CDR2 YFSETQ. CDR3 length: 14 amino acids. V was pared by 4 bases and J by 3 bases, with 14 bases between. CDR3 protein: CASSGGTASYEQYF. The CDR3 nucleotides are TGCGCCAGCAGCGGGGGGACAGCGAGCTACGAGCAGTACTTC.

The chain employs TRBV11-2 and TRBJ1-1; D is perhaps TRBD1 (5 bases). CDR1 is SGHAT and CDR2 is FQNNGV in the germline V gene. Trimming removed 3 bases at V and 1 base at J, with 9 bases between. This CDR3 is built from 14 residues. CDR3 in DNA: TGTGCCAGCAGCTTCAGGGTGGGGAACACTGAAGCTTTCTTT. Its translation: CASSFRVGNTEAFF.

The chain uses TRBV4-1 and TRBJ1-5; 7 bases agree with TRBD1. CDR3 length equals 15 residues. Losses at the gene ends were 3 bases for V and 3 bases for J; bases not matched to a gene: 5. From germline, CDR1 is MGHRA and CDR2 YSYEKL. The CDR3 reads CASSHDGQANQPQHF. CDR3 nucleotides: TGCGCCAGCAGCCATGATGGACAGGCCAATCAGCCCCAGCATTTT.

The CDR3 nucleotides are TGTGCCTGGAGTGGAGGGGGCGCGTTCGCTTTCTTT. Protein sequence: CAWSGGGAFAFF. The chain combines TRBV30 with TRBJ1-1, with 7 bases lining up with TRBD1. With V trimmed by 1 base and J by 11 bases, 7 bases remained unmatched. The CDR3 covers 12 residues. CDR1 GTSNPN and CDR2 SVGIG come from the germline V gene (reference sequence). The whole variable domain, filled in from reference TRBV30 and TRBJ1-1, reads SQTIHQWPATLVQPVGSPLSLECTVEGTSNPNLYWYRQAAGRGLQLLFYSVGIGQISSEVPQNLSASRPQDRQFILSSKKLLLSDSGFYLCAWSGGGAFAFFGQGTRLTVV.

V and J are TRBV29-1 and TRBJ1-2, with 8 bases fitting TRBD1. The germline V gene encodes CDR1 SQVTM and CDR2 ANQGSEA. The trim removed 6 bases at V and 4 bases at J, leaving 4 bases unmatched. This CDR3 is 12 amino acids long. CDR3 residues: CSVYRGGYGYTF. The CDR3 coding sequence is TGCAGCGTGTACAGGGGGGGCTATGGCTACACCTTC. The whole variable domain, filled in from reference TRBV29-1 and TRBJ1-2, reads SAVISQKPSRDICQRGTSLTIQCQVDSQVTMMFWYRQQPGQSLTLIATANQGSEATYESGFVIDKFPISRPNLTFSTLTVSNMSPEDSSIYLCSVYRGGYGYTFGSGTRLTVV.

CDR3 nucleotides: TGTGCCAGCGGGTACAGGGGGTTAAACATTCAGTACTTC. Protein sequence: CASGYRGLNIQYF. V usage is TRBV2 and J usage is TRBJ2-4; 8 bases align to TRBD1. J was trimmed by 6 bases and V by 8 bases; bases with no gene match: 6. Per germline, CDR1 SNHLY and CDR2 FYNNEI. CDR3 length: 13 amino acids. The entire variable domain, with the rest obtained from reference TRBV2 and TRBJ2-4, is as follows: EPEVTQTPSHQVTQMGQEVILRCVPISNHLYFYWYRQILGQKVEFLVSFYNNEISEKSEIFDDQFSVERPDGSNFTLKIRSTKLEDSAMYFCASGYRGLNIQYFGAGTRLSVL.

The chain couples TRBV5-1 to TRBJ2-7; 11 nucleotides align to TRBD1. V shed 9 bases, J shed 6 bases, and the junction held 8 bases outside the gene matches. Germline loops: CDR1 SGHRS, CDR2 YFSETQ. The CDR3 is made up of 13 amino acids. Here the CDR3 reads CATKDRGHGEQYF. CDR3 DNA: TGCGCCACCAAGGACAGGGGGCATGGCGAGCAGTACTTC.

V usage is TRBV28 and J usage is TRBJ2-7; tentative D call: TRBD1 (6 bases). The ends were cut back, 4 bases at V and 5 bases at J, with 15 bases in the middle. The CDR3 spans 14 residues. CDR1 and CDR2 from the germline V gene are MDHEN and SYDVKM. The CDR3, as DNA: TGTGCCAGCAGTTACACCAGCACAGGGAACGAGCAGTACTTC. Protein: CASSYTSTGNEQYF. Supplemented by reference TRBV28 and TRBJ2-7, the full variable domain reads DVKVTQSSRYLVKRTGEKVFLECVQDMDHENMFWYRQDPGLGLRLIYFSYDVKMKEKGDIPEGYSVSREKKERFSLILESASTNQTSMYLCASSYTSTGNEQYFGPGTRLTVT.

This clone was seen once. This rearrangement joins TRBV15 to TRBJ1-5, with 10 bases that match TRBD1. Germline assignment: CDR1 LNHNV and CDR2 YYDKDF (reference sequence). V was pared by 3 bases and J by 2 bases, with 7 bases of the junction left unmatched. CDR3 length: 17 residues. CDR3 region: CATSRRTGGSGNQPQHF. In DNA form, the CDR3 reads TGTGCCACCAGCAGGCGGACAGGGGGTAGTGGCAATCAGCCCCAGCATTTT. Using reference TRBV15 and TRBJ1-5 for the parts outside the CDR3, the full variable domain is DAMVIQNPRYQVTQFGKPVTLSCSQTLNHNVMYWYQQKSSQAPKLLFHYYDKDFNNEADTPDNFQSRRPNTSFCFLDIRSPGLGDTAMYLCATSRRTGGSGNQPQHFGDGTRLSIL.

J is TRBJ1-5 and V is TRBV25-1, with D possibly TRBD1 on 5 matching bases. Germline V gives CDR1 MGHDK, CDR2 SYGVNS. The V end was cut by 3 bases, the J end by 11 bases, with 14 bases between. The CDR3 loop spans 13 amino acids. The CDR3 sequence: CASSDGHRMTQHF. In DNA, the CDR3 is TGTGCCAGCAGTGATGGACATAGGATGACCCAGCATTTT. The variable domain in full, with the rest retrieved from reference TRBV25-1 and TRBJ1-5, is EADIYQTPRYLVIGTGKKITLECSQTMGHDKMYWYQQDPGMELHLIHYSYGVNSTEKGDLSSESTVSRIRTEHFPLTLESARPSHTSQYLCASSDGHRMTQHFGDGTRLSIL.

V gene TRBV29-1 combines with J gene TRBJ2-1; 8 nucleotides agree with TRBD2. The J segment lost 0 bases and the V segment lost 4 bases, leaving 2 bases of the junction unmatched. The CDR3 runs to 14 residues. CDR1 is SQVTM, CDR2 ANQGSEA, per germline. CDR3 sequence (DNA): TGCAGCGTTGTAGCGGGATACTCCTACAATGAGCAGTTCTTC. The encoded protein is CSVVAGYSYNEQFF.

The chain's CDR3 is CASSSNPNSPLHF. In nucleotides, the CDR3 is TGTGCCAGCAGCTCTAACCCAAATTCACCCCTCCACTTT. V gene TRBV11-2 combines with J gene TRBJ1-6, with D uncertain. Trimming removed 4 bases from V and 7 bases from J, with 8 bases in between. This CDR3 is built from 13 residues. Germline V gene sequence: CDR1 SGHAT, CDR2 FQNNGV. Drawing the rest from reference TRBV11-2 and TRBJ1-6, the complete variable domain is EAGVAQSPRYKIIEKRQSVAFWCNPISGHATLYWYQQILGQGPKLLIQFQNNGVVDDSQLPKDRFSAERLKGVDSTLKIQPAKLEDSAVYLCASSSNPNSPLHFGNGTRLTVT.

As for this clone: Additional DNA sequences in this sample encode the identical CDR3. V usage is TRBV24-1 and J usage is TRBJ2-3; 8 positions agree with TRBD1. CDR3 length: 14 amino acids. J lost 3 bases, V lost 7 bases, and 5 bases had no gene match. CDR1 and CDR2 from the germline V gene are KGHDR and SFDVKD. This CDR3 is CATSGQGRTDTQYF. In nucleotides, the CDR3 is TGTGCCACCAGCGGACAGGGAAGGACAGATACGCAGTATTTT.

This clone was detected a few times. The chain recombines TRBV18 with TRBJ1-6, with TRBD1 matching 7 bases. The CDR3 covers 13 residues. V gave up 4 bases and J gave up 13 bases; unmatched junction bases: 7. CDR1 is KGHSH, CDR2 LQKENI, per germline. The DNA for the CDR3 is TGTGCCAGCTCACTGGGACAGAACTCCCCCCTCCACTTT. Translating it yields CASSLGQNSPLHF.

A single count supports this clone. V gene TRBV6-5 combines with J gene TRBJ2-5, with TRBD1 matching 8 bases. Germline V lookup: CDR1 MNHEY, CDR2 SVGAGI. With V trimmed by 8 bases and J by 5 bases, 7 bases remained unmatched. CDR3 length equals 13 residues. CDR3 coding DNA: TGTGCCAGCTTTCCAGGGGGCCCGGAGACCCAGTACTTC. It translates to CASFPGGPETQYF.

The V call is TRBV19, the J call TRBJ2-7; 8 nucleotides agree with TRBD1. Trimming took 4 bases from V and 0 from J; bases not matched to a gene: 5. This CDR3 is built from 15 residues. Germline CDR1 LNHDA, CDR2 SQIVND (reference sequence). For the CDR3, the DNA is TGTGCCAGTAGTAGCAGGGGGCTGTCCTCCTACGAGCAGTACTTC. Its translation is CASSSRGLSSYEQYF.

This chain joins TRBV27 and TRBJ1-2; D not certain. Between the trimmed V and J ends, which lost 4 bases and 8 bases, there was a span of 20 bases. CDR1 and CDR2 (germline): MNHEY, SMNVEV (reference sequence). This CDR3 is 15 amino acids long. CDR3 nucleotides: TGTGCCAGCAGTTCCCCCCTGTTGAGGGAAGGCGGCTACACCTTC. The encoded protein is CASSSPLLREGGYTF.

The V and J genes are TRBV5-6 and TRBJ2-1; 7 bases fit TRBD2. The CDR3 extends over 15 amino acids. V shed 1 base, J shed 4 bases, and the junction held 5 bases outside the gene matches. Germline values: CDR1 SGHDT, CDR2 YYEEEE. The CDR3 coding sequence is TGTGCCAGCAGCTTGCCGGATAGCGGGTACAATGAGCAGTTCTTC. This translates into CASSLPDSGYNEQFF.

The chain recombines TRBV4-1 with TRBJ1-2, with a possible D match to TRBD1 (6 bases). This CDR3 region has 16 residues. Germline V gene lookup returns CDR1 MGHRA and CDR2 YSYEKL. V gave up 0 bases and J gave up 4 bases, with 15 bases separating them. CDR3 sequence: CASSQEIKQGLYGYTF. The CDR3 DNA is TGCGCCAGCAGCCAAGAAATAAAACAGGGCCTCTATGGCTACACCTTC.

This sequence joins TRBV12-3 or TRBV12-4 and TRBJ2-7; D is unresolved. The CDR3 length is 12 residues. Deletions cut 5 bases from V and 3 bases from J, with 8 bases between. In DNA form, the CDR3 reads TGTGCCAGCAGTCTAGTAAACTACGAGCAGTACTTC. Amino acids: CASSLVNYEQYF.

The V gene is TRBV6-5, the J gene TRBJ2-7, with TRBD1 identical over 10 bases. The CDR3 has 13 residues. Unmatched junction bases numbered 3, after V lost 4 bases and J lost 6 bases. The germline V gene has CDR1 MNHEY and CDR2 SVGAGI. The CDR3 is CASSWDRGSEQYF. CDR3 in DNA: TGTGCCAGCAGTTGGGACAGGGGCAGCGAGCAGTACTTC.

The CDR3 DNA reads TGTGCCAGCAGCTTAGGGGTACCGGGACAGGGGGCCTACGAGCAGTACTTC. Its translation is CASSLGVPGQGAYEQYF. The rearrangement links TRBV7-6 to TRBJ2-7; 11 bases agree with TRBD1. CDR3 length equals 17 residues. CDR1 SGHVS and CDR2 FNYEAQ come from the germline V gene. Trimming cost V 1 base and J 2 bases; bases outside gene matches: 7.

The chain uses TRBV3-1 (or the pseudogene TRBV3-2) and TRBJ1-4, with 10 nucleotides matching TRBD1. Germline V gives CDR1 LGHDT, CDR2 YNNKEL (reference sequence). After removal of 4 bases from V and 8 bases from J, the junction contained 4 bases not matched to a gene. CDR3 size: 14 residues. The CDR3 coding sequence is TGTGCCAGCAGCCGACAGGGGGCGCTGGAAAAACTGTTTTTT. As protein: CASSRQGALEKLFF.